This paragraph covers one TCR beta chain sequence. Its target is unknown. This entry is derived from a study of type 1 regulatory T cells. As for the study in general: This in vitro CD4 product, T-allo10, is enriched for Tr1 cells and alloantigen-specific. Study-wide findings and caveats: Tr1 cells had a more restricted TCR repertoire than non-Tr1 cells.

Per the germline V gene, CDR1 is DFQATT and CDR2 is SNEGSKA (reference sequence). V lost 2 bases and J 4 bases, leaving 12 bases between the germline ends. There are 15 residues in the CDR3. TCRdb fed the reads into MiXCR, producing one record per CDR3 protein. This table holds about 71,000 distinct CDR3 sequences, around 21% found once. The receptor comes from a human donor in good health. This chain joins TRBV20-1 and TRBJ1-6; tentative D call: TRBD1 (6 bases). The sequencing sample was made of cultured type 1 regulatory T (Tr1) cells, either the whole culture or a sorted fraction (not recorded which). Written as DNA, the CDR3 is TGCAGTGCTAGACCGGCGGGACATTATAATTCACCCCTCCACTTT. Amino acid sequence: CSARPAGHYNSPLHF.